This note documents a single T cell receptor beta chain sequence. As originally analysed: By means of reference gene primer amplification, nucleated cell counts were estimated. Profiling relied on immunoSEQ multiplex PCR, and the TCRdb table lists in-frame clones only, not all of them. The V and J calls and clone size come from that table; D and trimming were worked out from the DNA. The repertoire has approximately 25,000 clones, about 70% of them found once; the top ten carry about 7%. Trimming shortened V by 1 base and J by 4 bases, and 11 bases separated the two germline ends. The CDR3 runs to 15 residues. The germline gives CDR1 SGHAT, CDR2 FQNNGV. Seattle participants joined during active infection and were tracked over time. These data are taken from a study of blood T cell repertoires in COVID-19. As for the study in general: The United States, Italy and Spain were the sources of the acute and convalescent COVID-19 samples. The cDNA or gDNA used as material had been derived from T cells, B-cell-depleted T cells, or PBMCs.

The sample consisted of peripheral blood. This sequence was found in a man in his forties or fifties with COVID-19, enrolled during active disease. The chain recombines TRBV11-2 with TRBJ1-5, with D perhaps matching TRBD1 (5 bases). The DNA of the CDR3 is TGTGCCAGCAGCTTAGCTCCAGGGAGGAATCAGCCCCAGCATTTT. Its translation is CASSLAPGRNQPQHF.